This T cell receptor beta chain originates from a study of OX40 agonist ivuxolimab in advanced cancers. On the study more broadly: Patients enrolled in dose escalation were diagnosed with hepatocellular carcinoma, melanoma, renal cell or head and neck cancer. Those enrolled were 82.7% male, with a mean age of 60 years and ages from about 20 to 90.

Study conclusions and caveats: Among the lowest levels of clonal expansion were found in partial responders at 0.1-3.0 mg/kg.

This CDR3 has 15 amino acids. The V gene lost 5 bases and the J gene lost 2 bases, with 16 bases spanning the gap. CDR1 and CDR2 from the germline V gene are SGHNT and YENEEA. Concerning this clone: Its antigen is unknown.

The table came from immunoSEQ multiplex PCR; TCRdb's copy has only in-frame clones and leaves some out. The profile covers about 12,000 clones, with about 81% appearing a single time and 11% to 15% taken by the ten largest. The TCR sequence derives from an adult with an advanced solid tumor such as melanoma, head and neck, liver or kidney cancer. Sample: CD4+ or CD8+ T cells sorted from blood, taken in a trial of the OX40 agonist ivuxolimab. The chain combines TRBV11-3 with TRBJ2-7; the D is unclear. The CDR3 DNA sequence: TGTGCCAGCAGCGAAGGTTTCACACCTCCCTACGAGCAGTACTTC. As protein: CASSEGFTPPYEQYF.